This TCR beta chain derives from a study of shared clonotypes between healthy human individuals. Overall study findings and caveats: Clonotype sharing across a few donors was observed for about 5.5% of naive CD4 clonotypes. Specimens sampled were limited to blood, with tissue repertoires likely differing.

TCRdb's copy holds only in-frame clones and misses some; the assay was immunoSEQ multiplex PCR. The table includes millions of clones, about 94% detected once. With regard to this clone: The target antigen is unknown.

Selected positively for CCR7 and CD45RO-negative, naive CD8 cells excluded terminally differentiated effector memory CD45RA+ cells. Healthy HIV-negative adults with no recent acute infections or vaccinations were recruited as donors. After removal of 11 bases from V and 5 bases from J, the junction contained 11 bases not matched to a gene. CDR3 size: 13 residues. The germline V gene encodes CDR1 MNHNY and CDR2 SVGAGI (reference sequence). This TCR came from a man aged 18 to 30 in good health. The chain employs TRBV6-6 and TRBJ1-1; 7 bases align to TRBD1. The sequenced material came from naive CD8+ T cells sorted from blood. Here the CDR3 reads CAGDTGVRTEAFF. In DNA, the CDR3 is TGTGCCGGTGATACAGGGGTTCGAACTGAAGCTTTCTTT.